This TCR beta chain stems from a study of T-cell memory formation after mild COVID-19. Study-wide background: Clustering of TCRs was largely donor specific.

A note on this clonotype: As yet, its antigen is unknown.

General study points: For contracting clones, CD4+ ones sat mainly in CM and EM, CD8+ in EMRA. Memory from before infection featured some responding clones, which suggests cross-reactive memory joined.

Trimming shortened V by 4 bases and J by 1 base, and 11 bases separated the two germline ends. This CDR3 is built from 14 residues. Germline-derived CDR1 and CDR2 are SGHRS and YFSETQ. Using its own MiXCR run on the 5' RACE reads, TCRdb lists one record per CDR3 protein. The top ten hold 14% of the sample, which has roughly 120,000 distinct CDR3 sequences, about a sixth seen once. This receptor was obtained from an adult woman who had mild COVID-19 (a few samples of this study predate the infection). Cell type and time point are not known. Sequencing was done on a sample of PBMCs or a T cell subset sorted from them (not recorded which). The chain has TRBV5-1 and TRBJ1-1, with unresolved D. The CDR3 protein is CASSVGHGNTEAFF. The CDR3 nucleotides read TGCGCCAGCAGCGTGGGCCATGGGAACACTGAAGCTTTCTTT. Full variable domain (remainder filled in from reference TRBV5-1 and TRBJ1-1): KAGVTQTPRYLIKTRGQQVTLSCSPISGHRSVSWYQQTPGQGLQFLFEYFSETQRNKGNFPGRFSGRQFSNSRSEMNVSTLELGDSALYLCASSVGHGNTEAFFGQGTRLTVV.